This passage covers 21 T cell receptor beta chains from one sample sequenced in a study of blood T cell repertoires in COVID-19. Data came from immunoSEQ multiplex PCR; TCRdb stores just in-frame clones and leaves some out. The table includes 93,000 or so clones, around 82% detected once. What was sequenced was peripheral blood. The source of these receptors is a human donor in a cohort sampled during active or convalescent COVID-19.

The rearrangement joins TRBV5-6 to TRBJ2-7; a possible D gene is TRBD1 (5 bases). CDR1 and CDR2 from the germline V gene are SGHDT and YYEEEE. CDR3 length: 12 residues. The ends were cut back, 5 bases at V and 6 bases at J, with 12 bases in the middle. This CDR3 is CASSLDRLEQYF. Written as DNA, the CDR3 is TGTGCCAGCAGTCTAGACAGACTCGAGCAGTACTTC.

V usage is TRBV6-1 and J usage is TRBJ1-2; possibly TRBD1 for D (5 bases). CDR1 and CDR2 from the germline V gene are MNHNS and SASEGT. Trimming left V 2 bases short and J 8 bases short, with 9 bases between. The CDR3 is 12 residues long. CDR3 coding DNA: TGTGCCAGCAGTGAAAGCAGGGTGGGCTACACCTTC. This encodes CASSESRVGYTF.

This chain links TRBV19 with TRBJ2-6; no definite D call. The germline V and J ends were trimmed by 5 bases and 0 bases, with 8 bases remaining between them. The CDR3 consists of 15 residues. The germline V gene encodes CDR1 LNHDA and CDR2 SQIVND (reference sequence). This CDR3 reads CASSPPHSGANVLTF. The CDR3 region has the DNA TGTGCCAGTAGTCCCCCCCACTCTGGGGCCAACGTCCTGACTTTC.

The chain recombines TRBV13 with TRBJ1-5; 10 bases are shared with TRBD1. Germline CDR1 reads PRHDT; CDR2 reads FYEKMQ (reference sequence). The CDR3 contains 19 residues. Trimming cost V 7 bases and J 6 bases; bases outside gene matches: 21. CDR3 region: CASNTPYGTGDPCGQPQHF. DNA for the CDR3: TGTGCCAGCAACACCCCGTATGGGACAGGGGACCCCTGCGGTCAGCCCCAGCATTTT.

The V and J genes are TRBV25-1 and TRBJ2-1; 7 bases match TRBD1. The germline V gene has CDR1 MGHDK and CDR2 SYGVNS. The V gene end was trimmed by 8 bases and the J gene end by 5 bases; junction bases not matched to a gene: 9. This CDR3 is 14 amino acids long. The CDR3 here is CASVERGQHNEQFF. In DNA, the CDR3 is TGTGCCAGCGTGGAAAGGGGACAGCACAATGAGCAGTTCTTC.

As DNA, the CDR3 is TGTGCCACCAGCAGAGATAGTCACCAAGAGACCCAGTACTTC. Translating it yields CATSRDSHQETQYF. The chain joins TRBV15 to TRBJ2-5, with unresolved D. The germline V and J ends were trimmed by 0 bases and 0 bases, with 5 bases remaining between them. Germline-derived CDR1 and CDR2 are LNHNV and YYDKDF (reference sequence). This CDR3 contains 14 residues.

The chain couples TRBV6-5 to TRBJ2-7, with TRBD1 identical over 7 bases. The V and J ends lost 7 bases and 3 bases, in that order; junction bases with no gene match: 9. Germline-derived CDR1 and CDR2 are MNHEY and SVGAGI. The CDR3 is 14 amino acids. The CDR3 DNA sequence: TGTGCCAGCACTCTCGACAGGGCTAGCTACGAGCAGTACTTC. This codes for CASTLDRASYEQYF.

CDR3 region: CASSVGVGGPPDTQYF. Written as DNA, the CDR3 is TGTGCCAGCAGCGTAGGGGTGGGGGGACCACCGGATACGCAGTATTTT. The genes are TRBV9 and TRBJ2-3; weak D call: TRBD2 (6 bases). Trimming cost V 0 bases and J 6 bases, with 17 bases left between them. Germline loops: CDR1 SGDLS, CDR2 YYNGEE. This CDR3 has 16 residues.

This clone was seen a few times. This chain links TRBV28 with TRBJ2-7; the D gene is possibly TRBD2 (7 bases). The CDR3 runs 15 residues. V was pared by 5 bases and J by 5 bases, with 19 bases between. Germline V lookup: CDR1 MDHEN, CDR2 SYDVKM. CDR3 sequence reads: CASSPRPGGGDEQYF. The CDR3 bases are TGTGCCAGCAGTCCCAGGCCCGGAGGGGGGGACGAGCAGTACTTC.

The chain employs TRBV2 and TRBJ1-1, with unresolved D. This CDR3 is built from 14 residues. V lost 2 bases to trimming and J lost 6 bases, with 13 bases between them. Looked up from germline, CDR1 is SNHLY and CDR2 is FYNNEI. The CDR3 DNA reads TGTGCCAGCAGTGAAACCACAGTCATACCTGAAGCTTTCTTT. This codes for CASSETTVIPEAFF.

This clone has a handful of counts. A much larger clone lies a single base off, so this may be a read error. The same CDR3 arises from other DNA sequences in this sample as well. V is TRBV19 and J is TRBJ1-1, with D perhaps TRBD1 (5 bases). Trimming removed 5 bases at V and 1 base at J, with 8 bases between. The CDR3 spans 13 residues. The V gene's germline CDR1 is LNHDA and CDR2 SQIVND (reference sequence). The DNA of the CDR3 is TGTGCCAGTAGTTCCACAGGGAACACTGAAGCTTTCTTT. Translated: CASSSTGNTEAFF.

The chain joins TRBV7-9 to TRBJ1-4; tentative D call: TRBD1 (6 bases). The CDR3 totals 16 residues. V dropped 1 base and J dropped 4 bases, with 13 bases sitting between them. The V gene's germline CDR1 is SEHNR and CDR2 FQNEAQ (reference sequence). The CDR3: CASSLEAGGLNEKLFF. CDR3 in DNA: TGTGCCAGCAGCTTAGAGGCGGGGGGCCTTAATGAAAAACTGTTTTTT.

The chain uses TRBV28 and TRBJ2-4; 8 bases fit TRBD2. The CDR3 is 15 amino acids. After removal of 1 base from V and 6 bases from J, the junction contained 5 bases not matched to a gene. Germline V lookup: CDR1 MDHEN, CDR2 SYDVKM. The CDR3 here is CASSLSGGLGNIQYF. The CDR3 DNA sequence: TGTGCCAGCAGTTTATCGGGGGGGCTTGGAAACATTCAGTACTTC. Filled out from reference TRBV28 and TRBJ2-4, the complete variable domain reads DVKVTQSSRYLVKRTGEKVFLECVQDMDHENMFWYRQDPGLGLRLIYFSYDVKMKEKGDIPEGYSVSREKKERFSLILESASTNQTSMYLCASSLSGGLGNIQYFGAGTRLSVL.

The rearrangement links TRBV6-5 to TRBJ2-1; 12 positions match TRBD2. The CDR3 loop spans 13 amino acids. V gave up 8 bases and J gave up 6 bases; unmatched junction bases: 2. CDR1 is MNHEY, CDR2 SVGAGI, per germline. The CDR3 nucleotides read TGTGCCAGCCGGACTAGCGGGGCCAATGAGCAGTTCTTC. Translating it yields CASRTSGANEQFF.

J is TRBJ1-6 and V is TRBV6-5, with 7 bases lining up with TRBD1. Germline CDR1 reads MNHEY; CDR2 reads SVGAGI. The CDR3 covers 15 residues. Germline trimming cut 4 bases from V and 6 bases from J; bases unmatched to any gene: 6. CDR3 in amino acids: CASSFQGDSNSPLHF. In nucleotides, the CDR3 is TGTGCCAGCAGTTTCCAGGGGGACTCTAATTCACCCCTCCACTTT.

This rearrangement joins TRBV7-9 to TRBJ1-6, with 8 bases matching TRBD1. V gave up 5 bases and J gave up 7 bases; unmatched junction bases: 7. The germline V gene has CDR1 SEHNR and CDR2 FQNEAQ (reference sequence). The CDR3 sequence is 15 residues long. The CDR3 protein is CASSPGQAPNSPLHF. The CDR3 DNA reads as TGTGCCAGCAGCCCGGGACAGGCCCCGAATTCACCCCTCCACTTT.

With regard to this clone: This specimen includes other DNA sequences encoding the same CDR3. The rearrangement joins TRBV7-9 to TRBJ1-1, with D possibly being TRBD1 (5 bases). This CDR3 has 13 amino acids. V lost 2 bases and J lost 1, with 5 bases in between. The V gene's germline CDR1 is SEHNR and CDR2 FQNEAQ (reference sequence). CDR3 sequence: CASSLTGNTEAFF. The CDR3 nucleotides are TGTGCCAGCAGCTTAACAGGGAACACTGAAGCTTTCTTT.

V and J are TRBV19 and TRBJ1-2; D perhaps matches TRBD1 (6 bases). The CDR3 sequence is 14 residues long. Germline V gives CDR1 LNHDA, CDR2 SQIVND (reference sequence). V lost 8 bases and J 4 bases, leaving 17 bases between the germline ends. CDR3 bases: TGTGCCAGTTTGACACAGGGAGGGGCCTATGGCTACACCTTC. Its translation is CASLTQGGAYGYTF.

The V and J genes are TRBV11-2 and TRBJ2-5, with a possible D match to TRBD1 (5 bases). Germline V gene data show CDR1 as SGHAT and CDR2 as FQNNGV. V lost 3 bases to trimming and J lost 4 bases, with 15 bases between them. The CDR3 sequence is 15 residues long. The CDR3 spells CASSLLRQGGETQYF. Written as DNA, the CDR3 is TGTGCCAGCAGCTTGCTGAGGCAGGGTGGAGAGACCCAGTACTTC.

The CDR3 protein is CASSLDRGAGGQFF. The CDR3 bases are TGTGCCAGCAGTCTGGACAGGGGGGCGGGGGGGCAGTTCTTC. This chain connects TRBV27 to TRBJ2-1; 10 bases map to TRBD1. V lost 5 bases and J lost 12; bases outside the gene matches: 10. From germline, CDR1 is MNHEY and CDR2 SMNVEV (reference sequence). The CDR3 runs 14 residues.

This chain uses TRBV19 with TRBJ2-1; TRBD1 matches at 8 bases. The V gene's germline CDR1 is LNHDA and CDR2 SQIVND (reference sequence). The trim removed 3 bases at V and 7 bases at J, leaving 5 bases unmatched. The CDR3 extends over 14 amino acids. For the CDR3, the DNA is TGTGCCAGTAGTATTGGCAGGGGGCGGAATGAGCAGTTCTTC. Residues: CASSIGRGRNEQFF.